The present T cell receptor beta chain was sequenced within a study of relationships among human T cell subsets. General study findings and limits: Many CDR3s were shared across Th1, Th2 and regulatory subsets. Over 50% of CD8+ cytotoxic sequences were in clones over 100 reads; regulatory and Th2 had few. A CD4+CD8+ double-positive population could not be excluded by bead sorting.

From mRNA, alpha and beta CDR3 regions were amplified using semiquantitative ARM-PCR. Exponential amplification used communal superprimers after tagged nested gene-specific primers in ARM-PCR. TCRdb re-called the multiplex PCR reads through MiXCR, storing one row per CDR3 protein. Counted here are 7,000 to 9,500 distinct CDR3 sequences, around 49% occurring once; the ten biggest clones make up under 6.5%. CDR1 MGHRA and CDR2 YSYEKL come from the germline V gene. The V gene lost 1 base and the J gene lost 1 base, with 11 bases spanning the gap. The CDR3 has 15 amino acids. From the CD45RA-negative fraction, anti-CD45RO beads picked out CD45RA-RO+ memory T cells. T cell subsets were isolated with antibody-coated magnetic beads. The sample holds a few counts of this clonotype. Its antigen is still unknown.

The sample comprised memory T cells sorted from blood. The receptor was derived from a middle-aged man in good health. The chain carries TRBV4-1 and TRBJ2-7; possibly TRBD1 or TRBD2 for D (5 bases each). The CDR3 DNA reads TGCGCCAGCAGCCAAGTGGGACGGAAATCCTACGAGCAGTACTTC. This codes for CASSQVGRKSYEQYF.